These 23 T cell receptor beta chains were sequenced from one sample in a study of blood T cell repertoires in COVID-19. Libraries were prepared by immunoSEQ multiplex PCR; TCRdb keeps only in-frame clonotypes and omits some of them. The top ten hold around 3.1% of the sample, which has 250,000 or so clones, 88% seen once. Sequencing was done on a sample of PBMCs or T cells enriched from blood (not recorded which). Source of these receptors: a woman aged 40 to 49 who had been exposed to COVID-19.

This clone appeared a few times. The chain carries TRBV29-1 and TRBJ1-1, with D perhaps TRBD1 (6 bases). Deletions cut 5 bases from V and 5 bases from J, with 12 bases between. The CDR3 is 12 amino acids. The germline gives CDR1 SQVTM, CDR2 ANQGSEA. The CDR3 region is CSVRQGKTEAFF. The CDR3 DNA reads as TGCAGCGTTCGGCAGGGGAAGACTGAAGCTTTCTTT.

This clone has just one count. The chain has TRBV7-2 and TRBJ1-6; D not certain. Trimming shortened V by 1 base and J by 1 base, and 5 bases separated the two germline ends. CDR1 SGHTA and CDR2 FQGNSA come from the germline V gene. CDR3 length equals 15 residues. For the CDR3, the DNA is TGTGCCAGCAGCTTAGGGCTGTCCTATAATTCACCCCTCCACTTT. Translation gives CASSLGLSYNSPLHF.

V and J are TRBV29-1 and TRBJ2-1; TRBD2 might be the D (6 bases). V was trimmed by 0 bases and J by 0 bases, leaving 15 bases between them. This CDR3 is 17 amino acids long. CDR1 and CDR2 (germline): SQVTM, ANQGSEA. The CDR3 sequence is CSVEDPTWGDSYNEQFF. CDR3 nucleotide sequence: TGCAGCGTTGAAGATCCTACGTGGGGGGACTCCTACAATGAGCAGTTCTTC.

J is TRBJ2-6 and V is TRBV7-2; D gene uncertain. V shed 3 bases and J shed 12 bases, with 12 bases lying between them. This CDR3 is 13 amino acids long. CDR1 is SGHTA and CDR2 is FQGNSA in the germline V gene. The CDR3 sequence is CASSFTRHPVLTF. CDR3 nucleotide sequence: TGTGCCAGCAGCTTCACACGCCATCCCGTCCTGACTTTC.

The CDR3 nucleotides are TGTGCCAGCAGTTTAGTTGTGACTAGCAGAATGGAGACCCAGTACTTC. It yields the protein CASSLVVTSRMETQYF. The chain combines TRBV28 with TRBJ2-5, with 7 bases matching TRBD2. V dropped 2 bases and J dropped 5; count of bases not matched to a gene: 11. CDR1 is MDHEN, CDR2 SYDVKM, per germline. This CDR3 is built from 16 residues.

This clone has a count of ten or more. This rearrangement joins TRBV14 to TRBJ2-7; D is undetermined. V was cut by 1 base and J by 3 bases, with 13 bases left in between. This CDR3 region has 15 residues. From germline, CDR1 is SGHDN and CDR2 FVKESK. The CDR3 nucleotides are TGTGCCAGCAGCCAAGGACATACCGGTCGCTACGAGCAGTACGTC. It translates to CASSQGHTGRYEQYV.

The chain has TRBV5-5 and TRBJ1-4, with TRBD1 identical over 10 bases. The CDR3 is 15 residues long. The V and J ends lost 4 bases and 10 bases, in that order; junction bases with no gene match: 10. CDR1 and CDR2 (germline): SGHKS, YYEKEE (reference sequence). CDR3 nucleotides: TGTGCCAGCAGCACAGGGACAGGGGTGGGTGGAAAACTGTTTTTT. Amino acid sequence: CASSTGTGVGGKLFF.

V usage is TRBV7-7 and J usage is TRBJ2-1; 10 bases line up with TRBD2. Germline V gene data show CDR1 as SSHAT and CDR2 as FNYEAQ (reference sequence). The CDR3 contains 15 residues. Trimming removed 1 base from V and 4 bases from J; junction bases left unmatched: 1. The CDR3 bases are TGTGCCAGCAGCTTAGAACTAGCGGGGTACAATGAGCAGTTCTTC. It yields the protein CASSLELAGYNEQFF. Full variable domain (remainder filled in from reference TRBV7-7 and TRBJ2-1): GAGVSQSPRYKVTKRGQDVTLRCDPISSHATLYWYQQALGQGPEFLTYFNYEAQPDKSGLPSDRFSAERPEGSISTLTIQRTEQRDSAMYRCASSLELAGYNEQFFGPGTRLTVL.

The chain uses TRBV19 and TRBJ2-3; D uncertain. The ends were cut back, 4 bases at V and 2 bases at J, with 4 bases in the middle. The germline gives CDR1 LNHDA, CDR2 SQIVND (reference sequence). The CDR3 has 12 residues. The CDR3 sequence is CASSTFTDTQYF. CDR3 nucleotides: TGTGCCAGTAGTACTTTCACAGATACGCAGTATTTT.

The V and J genes are TRBV18 and TRBJ2-1; D remains ambiguous. Trimming shortened V by 0 bases and J by 3 bases, and 12 bases separated the two germline ends. This CDR3 spans 16 amino acids. In germline, CDR1 is KGHSH, CDR2 LQKENI. CDR3 in DNA: TGTGCCAGCTCACCACCAGTCCAGGATAACTACAATGAGCAGTTCTTC. Encoded protein: CASSPPVQDNYNEQFF.

The genes are TRBV28 and TRBJ1-3, with unresolved D. Trimming removed 1 base from V and 7 bases from J, with 14 bases in between. This CDR3 region has 15 residues. Germline CDR1 is MDHEN and CDR2 is SYDVKM. CDR3 residues: CASSLFLVSGNTIYF. In DNA form, the CDR3 reads TGTGCCAGCAGTTTATTTCTGGTCTCCGGTAACACCATATATTTT.

This rearrangement joins TRBV28 to TRBJ1-1; D gene ambiguous. This CDR3 comprises 15 residues. V lost 5 bases and J lost 0, with 13 bases in between. The germline V gene has CDR1 MDHEN and CDR2 SYDVKM. The CDR3 loop is CASSPQGELNTEAFF. In DNA, the CDR3 is TGTGCCAGCAGTCCGCAAGGAGAATTGAACACTGAAGCTTTCTTT.

V gene TRBV4-3 combines with J gene TRBJ1-1, with 8 positions matching TRBD1. Germline trimming cut 0 bases from V and 1 base from J; bases unmatched to any gene: 4. Germline CDR1 and CDR2: LGHNA and YSLEER. This CDR3 region has 16 residues. CDR3 in amino acids: CASSQDPQGANTEAFF. The CDR3 nucleotides are TGCGCCAGCAGCCAAGATCCCCAGGGGGCGAACACTGAAGCTTTCTTT.

The chain recombines TRBV5-1 with TRBJ1-6, with 7 bases aligning to TRBD1. The CDR3 loop spans 15 amino acids. The V segment lost 4 bases and the J segment 6 bases; nucleotides outside the gene matches: 7. CDR1 and CDR2 (germline): SGHRS, YFSETQ. CDR3 sequence reads: CASSLTGAGNSPLHF. The DNA of the CDR3 is TGCGCCAGCAGCCTAACAGGGGCCGGTAATTCACCCCTCCACTTT.

The chain uses TRBV4-2 and TRBJ2-7; D remains ambiguous. V lost 0 bases to trimming and J lost 9 bases, with 15 bases between them. Germline V gene data show CDR1 as LGHNA and CDR2 as YNFKEQ. This CDR3 is built from 14 residues. CDR3 DNA sequence: TGTGCCAGCAGCCAAGAGAGCGCCCGCGCTGGGCAGTACTTC. Its protein is CASSQESARAGQYF.

The CDR3 reads CASTWVRETDTQYF. The CDR3 DNA is TGTGCCAGCACCTGGGTACGGGAAACAGATACGCAGTATTTT. This sequence joins TRBV28 and TRBJ2-3; maybe TRBD2 (5 bases). The CDR3 runs to 14 residues. From germline, CDR1 is MDHEN and CDR2 SYDVKM. V was shortened by 7 bases and J by 3 bases, with 14 bases between the two germline ends.

This clone was seen a handful of times. V and J are TRBV6-5 and TRBJ1-2; D uncertain. Germline lookup yields CDR1 MNHEY and CDR2 SVGAGI. Trimming stripped 6 bases from V and 0 bases from J, with 8 bases between. The CDR3 spans 13 residues. The DNA for the CDR3 is TGTGCCAGCAGGGGAGGGTCTAACTATGGCTACACCTTC. Its translation is CASRGGSNYGYTF.

This clone was counted once. V and J are TRBV20-1 and TRBJ2-7, with D possibly TRBD1 on 6 matching bases. Germline V CDR1 and CDR2: DFQATT, SNEGSKA (reference sequence). CDR3 size: 14 residues. Trimming took 3 bases from V and 2 from J, leaving 14 bases between them. The CDR3 nucleotides read TGCAGTGCTAGTCGGCAGGGGAATCCCTACGAGCAGTACGTC. As protein: CSASRQGNPYEQYV.

This sequence joins TRBV19 and TRBJ1-2, with D possibly being TRBD1 (5 bases). CDR1 LNHDA and CDR2 SQIVND come from the germline V gene (reference sequence). The CDR3 length is 14 residues. With 3 bases removed from V and 8 bases from J, the gap between germline ends came to 16 bases. For the CDR3, the DNA is TGTGCCAGTAGTATTCGCGGGGCAGGCGGGGGCTACACCTTC. As protein: CASSIRGAGGGYTF. Looking up the rest from reference TRBV19 and TRBJ1-2 gives the full variable domain: DGGITQSPKYLFRKEGQNVTLSCEQNLNHDAMYWYRQDPGQGLRLIYYSQIVNDFQKGDIAEGYSVSREKKESFPLTVTSAQKNPTAFYLCASSIRGAGGGYTFGSGTRLTVV.

The V and J genes are TRBV5-1 and TRBJ1-2; D is perhaps TRBD1 (6 bases). Germline V lookup: CDR1 SGHRS, CDR2 YFSETQ. This CDR3 spans 14 amino acids. The V end lost 4 bases, the J end lost 4 bases, and 14 bases lay between the germline ends. CDR3 sequence reads: CASSDAGTRYGYTF. Written as DNA, the CDR3 is TGCGCCAGCAGCGATGCCGGGACACGCTATGGCTACACCTTC.

V and J are TRBV7-6 and TRBJ2-1; 8 positions agree with TRBD2. With V trimmed by 1 base and J by 7 bases, 9 bases remained unmatched. The CDR3 is 16 residues long. Per germline, CDR1 SGHVS and CDR2 FNYEAQ. CDR3 nucleotide sequence: TGTGCCAGCAGCTTAGATGCGGGGGGCCGTGTAAATGAGCAGTTCTTC. This encodes CASSLDAGGRVNEQFF.

The gene calls are TRBV6-5 and TRBJ1-2; D not certain. CDR1 is MNHEY, CDR2 SVGAGI, per germline. The CDR3 sequence is 13 residues long. V lost 2 bases, J lost 5 bases, and 9 bases lay in between. As DNA, the CDR3 is TGTGCCAGCAGTTACGTCGCCGGTTATGGCTACACCTTC. Its translation: CASSYVAGYGYTF.

The CDR3 reads CASSKRLAGKTDTQYF. The CDR3 coding sequence is TGTGCCAGCAGCAAGCGACTAGCGGGCAAAACAGATACGCAGTATTTT. The chain uses TRBV7-8 and TRBJ2-3; TRBD2 agrees at 10 bases. The length of the CDR3 is 16 residues. Trimming took 5 bases from V and 3 from J; bases not matched to a gene: 8. Germline V gives CDR1 SGHVS, CDR2 FQNEAQ.